Presented here are 16 T cell receptor beta chains from one specimen sequenced in a study of blood T cell repertoires in COVID-19. Measured with immunoSEQ multiplex PCR; TCRdb has only the in-frame clones, and not every one. The sample lists 150,000 to 200,000 clones, about 80% occurring once. Sequencing used peripheral blood. The receptors were gathered from a man aged 55 to 70 with acute or convalescent COVID-19.

The rearrangement joins TRBV2 to TRBJ1-2; tentatively, D is TRBD1 (5 bases). The CDR3 has 14 residues. The germline gives CDR1 SNHLY, CDR2 FYNNEI. Trimming stripped 8 bases from V and 4 bases from J, with 17 bases between. The CDR3 DNA follows: TGTGCCAGCCTCAAGCCAGGGCGGGGCTATGGCTACACCTTC. Amino acids: CASLKPGRGYGYTF. Based on the CDR3 plus reference TRBV2 and TRBJ1-2, the full variable domain is EPEVTQTPSHQVTQMGQEVILRCVPISNHLYFYWYRQILGQKVEFLVSFYNNEISEKSEIFDDQFSVERPDGSNFTLKIRSTKLEDSAMYFCASLKPGRGYGYTFGSGTRLTVV.

The chain joins TRBV5-4 to TRBJ1-3, with D perhaps matching TRBD1 (6 bases). From germline, CDR1 is SGHNT and CDR2 YYREEE (reference sequence). The CDR3 runs to 13 residues. The ends were cut back, 4 bases at V and 8 bases at J, with 13 bases in the middle. CDR3 loop: CASSLDRRHTIYF. CDR3 sequence (DNA): TGTGCCAGCAGCCTTGACAGGAGGCACACCATATATTTT.

The rearrangement joins TRBV2 to TRBJ1-6; maybe TRBD1 (5 bases). Germline V lookup: CDR1 SNHLY, CDR2 FYNNEI. The ends were cut back, 8 bases at V and 9 bases at J, with 17 bases in the middle. This CDR3 comprises 14 residues. The CDR3 bases are TGTGCCAGCGACGGAGGGGCGGGTGGTTCACCCCTCCACTTT. As protein: CASDGGAGGSPLHF.

The rearrangement joins TRBV5-1 to TRBJ2-7; perhaps TRBD2 as D (6 bases). The CDR3 is 15 residues long. Germline V gene sequence: CDR1 SGHRS, CDR2 YFSETQ. The germline V and J ends were trimmed by 5 bases and 3 bases, with 18 bases remaining between them. The CDR3 region is CASRRSGADFYEQYF. The CDR3 coding sequence is TGCGCCAGCAGGAGGTCGGGAGCGGACTTCTACGAGCAGTACTTC.

The chain carries TRBV10-1 and TRBJ2-3; 7 nucleotides align to TRBD1. The CDR3 has 15 amino acids. V shed 4 bases and J 6 bases; nucleotides not matched to a gene: 10. From germline, CDR1 is WNHNN and CDR2 SYGVQD (reference sequence). In nucleotides, the CDR3 is TGCGCCAGCAGTGTTGAGACAGGGAGAAGTGATACGCAGTATTTT. Protein: CASSVETGRSDTQYF.

V and J are TRBV28 and TRBJ2-7; D may be TRBD1 or TRBD2 (5 bases each). The CDR3 has 12 residues. From germline, CDR1 is MDHEN and CDR2 SYDVKM. Trimming took 10 bases from V and 4 from J, leaving 14 bases between them. CDR3 sequence reads: CATRAKRYEQYF. For the CDR3, the DNA is TGTGCCACCAGGGCTAAGCGGTACGAGCAGTACTTC. Full variable domain (rest looked up from reference TRBV28 and TRBJ2-7): DVKVTQSSRYLVKRTGEKVFLECVQDMDHENMFWYRQDPGLGLRLIYFSYDVKMKEKGDIPEGYSVSREKKERFSLILESASTNQTSMYLCATRAKRYEQYFGPGTRLTVT.

This clone was found once. The chain combines TRBV10-3 with TRBJ2-3; 12 bases agree with TRBD2. CDR3 length: 15 residues. Per the germline V gene, CDR1 is ENHRY and CDR2 is SYGVKD. The junction had 6 bases not matched to a gene; V was cut back by 6 bases and J by 5 bases. The CDR3 bases are TGTGCCATCAGAACCTTACTAGCGGGAGGAGATACGCAGTATTTT. This gives the protein CAIRTLLAGGDTQYF.

The rearrangement links TRBV5-1 to TRBJ1-1; TRBD1 matches 9 bases. After removal of 2 bases from V and 2 bases from J, the junction contained 16 bases not matched to a gene. The CDR3 length is 19 residues. Germline loops: CDR1 SGHRS, CDR2 YFSETQ. The CDR3 coding sequence is TGCGCCAGCAGCTTAAGCGCCTTACGACAGGGGGGAAAAAACACTGAAGCTTTCTTT. Translation gives CASSLSALRQGGKNTEAFF. The full variable domain, rest sourced from reference TRBV5-1 and TRBJ1-1, is KAGVTQTPRYLIKTRGQQVTLSCSPISGHRSVSWYQQTPGQGLQFLFEYFSETQRNKGNFPGRFSGRQFSNSRSEMNVSTLELGDSALYLCASSLSALRQGGKNTEAFFGQGTRLTVV.

The chain employs TRBV28 and TRBJ2-1; 10 nucleotides agree with TRBD2. Germline lookup yields CDR1 MDHEN and CDR2 SYDVKM. The V gene end was trimmed by 7 bases and the J gene end by 5 bases; junction bases not matched to a gene: 8. CDR3 size: 15 residues. The CDR3 loop is CASKKLAGMHNEQFF. The DNA of the CDR3 is TGTGCCAGCAAAAAACTAGCGGGAATGCACAATGAGCAGTTCTTC.

CDR3 nucleotide sequence: TGTGCCAGCAGCTCTCTAGCGGGGGGGCCCATCACCGGGGAGCTGTTTTTT. Amino acid sequence: CASSSLAGGPITGELFF. V gene TRBV7-9 combines with J gene TRBJ2-2; 12 positions match TRBD2. Germline V gives CDR1 SEHNR, CDR2 FQNEAQ (reference sequence). V lost 4 bases and J lost 4; bases outside the gene matches: 7. The CDR3 is made up of 17 amino acids.

The J gene is TRBJ2-3, the V gene TRBV10-3; maybe TRBD1 (5 bases). V lost 2 bases to trimming and J lost 4 bases, with 16 bases between them. CDR1 and CDR2 (germline): ENHRY, SYGVKD. This CDR3 is 16 amino acids long. The CDR3 loop reads CAISEQGSGVADTQYF. Written as DNA, the CDR3 is TGTGCCATCAGTGAGCAGGGCTCGGGTGTTGCAGATACGCAGTATTTT.

The genes are TRBV6-1 and TRBJ2-3; 10 nucleotides match TRBD2. V was pared by 2 bases and J by 4 bases, with 12 bases of the junction left unmatched. Germline values: CDR1 MNHNS, CDR2 SASEGT. This CDR3 comprises 18 residues. Written as DNA, the CDR3 is TGTGCCAGCAGTGAAAGTCCCCTACTAGCGGGACGTGCAGATACGCAGTATTTT. Protein product: CASSESPLLAGRADTQYF.

V gene TRBV19 combines with J gene TRBJ1-5; TRBD1 aligns across 10 bases. The CDR3 is 15 amino acids. V trimming: 4 bases; J trimming: 10 bases; junction bases outside the gene matches: 10. Germline V CDR1 and CDR2: LNHDA, SQIVND (reference sequence). CDR3 protein: CASSTLTGGQLPQHF. The CDR3 DNA reads as TGTGCCAGTAGTACTTTGACAGGGGGCCAGCTCCCCCAGCATTTT.

The chain links TRBV5-1 to TRBJ1-1; 9 nucleotides agree with TRBD1. The CDR3 is 13 amino acids. V trimming: 4 bases; J trimming: 6 bases; junction bases outside the gene matches: 4. Germline CDR1 and CDR2: SGHRS and YFSETQ. The CDR3 region has the DNA TGCGCCAGCAGCGGACAGGGGAGCGCTGAAGCTTTCTTT. The encoded protein is CASSGQGSAEAFF.

The chain uses TRBV19 and TRBJ1-2; 7 nucleotides align to TRBD1. The trim removed 0 bases at V and 2 bases at J, leaving 12 bases unmatched. The CDR3 loop spans 18 amino acids. In germline, CDR1 is LNHDA, CDR2 SQIVND (reference sequence). CDR3 amino acids: CASSIDLRGRQGNYGYTF. CDR3 sequence (DNA): TGTGCCAGTAGTATAGACCTTCGAGGAAGACAGGGCAACTATGGCTACACCTTC. Drawing the rest from reference TRBV19 and TRBJ1-2, the complete variable domain is DGGITQSPKYLFRKEGQNVTLSCEQNLNHDAMYWYRQDPGQGLRLIYYSQIVNDFQKGDIAEGYSVSREKKESFPLTVTSAQKNPTAFYLCASSIDLRGRQGNYGYTFGSGTRLTVV.

The V call is TRBV2, the J call TRBJ2-1, with 10 bases identical to TRBD2. Germline loops: CDR1 SNHLY, CDR2 FYNNEI. The V and J ends lost 2 bases and 5 bases, in that order; junction bases with no gene match: 6. The CDR3 sequence is 16 residues long. Here the CDR3 reads CASSEYELAGNNEQFF. The CDR3 region has the DNA TGTGCCAGCAGTGAATATGAACTAGCGGGGAACAATGAGCAGTTCTTC.